A single sample gave rise to the 3 T cell receptor beta chains below, sequenced in a study of early stage breast cancer tumors (dated 2017 in TCRdb). Library preparation was by the immunoSEQ multiplex PCR assay. TCRdb obtained this table from immuneACCESS and retained in-frame rearrangements with V and J assigned. These tables miss some clones; where compared with another copy, unresolved V genes account for less than half of the shortfall, and the remainder is unexplained. Within this sample are thousands of clones, with approximately 70% of them counted one time only. 18% of the sample rests with the top ten. The sample comprised breast tumor tissue. The source is a person aged 40-50 years with breast cancer.

The CDR3 region has the DNA TGCGCCAGCAGCCAAGATTTTTATGGCTACACCTTC. It translates to CASSQDFYGYTF. The chain recombines TRBV4-3 with TRBJ1-2, with D hard to call. Germline CDR1 is LGHNA and CDR2 is YSLEER. With 0 bases removed from V and 5 bases from J, the gap between germline ends came to 4 bases. CDR3 length: 12 residues.

The rearrangement uses TRBV5-5 and TRBJ2-2, with TRBD2 matching over 8 bases. The CDR3 consists of 18 residues. In germline, CDR1 is SGHKS, CDR2 YYEKEE (reference sequence). V lost 0 bases to trimming and J lost 0 bases; unmatched junction nucleotides: 7. The CDR3 protein is CASSLGLAGPPNTGELFF. The CDR3 bases are TGTGCCAGCAGCTTGGGGCTAGCGGGTCCTCCGAACACCGGGGAGCTGTTTTTT. Full variable domain (outside the CDR3, taken from reference TRBV5-5 and TRBJ2-2): DAGVTQSPTHLIKTRGQQVTLRCSPISGHKSVSWYQQVLGQGPQFIFQYYEKEERGRGNFPDRFSARQFPNYSSELNVNALLLGDSALYLCASSLGLAGPPNTGELFFGEGSRLTVL.

This clone was seen a handful of times. The chain carries TRBV4-2 and TRBJ1-1, with TRBD1 as a possible D gene (5 bases). Looked up from germline, CDR1 is LGHNA and CDR2 is YNFKEQ. The CDR3 sequence is 15 residues long. V lost 3 bases, J lost 4 bases, and 15 bases lay in between. The CDR3 loop reads CASSQIGEGSTEAFF. In DNA, the CDR3 is TGTGCCAGCAGCCAGATTGGGGAGGGGAGCACTGAAGCTTTCTTT.